Many counts were recorded for the clone carrying this T cell receptor beta chain. Its antigen is not identified. TCRdb used MiXCR to reprocess the 5' RACE reads, holding one entry per CDR3 protein. The table includes under 600,000 distinct CDR3 sequences, around a fifth detected once. Per the germline V gene, CDR1 is SQVTM and CDR2 is ANQGSEA. The CDR3 loop spans 13 amino acids. Trimming pared 5 bases from V and 6 bases from J, leaving 14 bases between. These data are taken from a study of T cells after yellow fever vaccination. Study-wide points: Clones from primary vaccination mostly reappeared after the booster (96% CD4, about 85% CD8). Contaminants from the bulk population, in the form of abundant clonotypes, could be found in FACS-sorted repertoires.

V is TRBV29-1 and J is TRBJ2-1; D is perhaps TRBD2 (7 bases). Sample: PBMCs, taken 21 days after the first yellow fever vaccination. The receptor comes from a man aged 18-30 years who received the YFV17D yellow fever vaccine. This chain's CDR3 is CSVWGGAGNEQFF. DNA of the CDR3: TGCAGCGTTTGGGGGGGGGCAGGCAATGAGCAGTTCTTC.